These T cell receptor beta chains were read from a single sample in a study of shared clonotypes between healthy human individuals. Profiling relied on immunoSEQ multiplex PCR, and the TCRdb table lists in-frame clones only, not all of them. Altogether about 520,000 clones are present, 70% to 80% being singletons, with the ten largest covering 12%. The material sequenced was PBMCs. Source of these receptors: a woman in her thirties or forties in good health. Some clones in this sample may be carry-over from other donors' samples. Each CDR3 is given without its conserved first and last residue. The D gene is left open where the match is weak.

d_call,v_call,cdr3_aa
-,TRBV19,ASSFLQGATNEKLF
-,TRBV5-6,ASSPLVGGLYNEQF
-,TRBV5-8,ASTFRGTTGNTIY
TRBD2,TRBV6-5,ASNKLAGAHEQY
-,TRBV27,ATRDFSYEQY
TRBD1,TRBV19,ASSLRTGVGYGQPQH
-,TRBV30,AWSLVAEEQF
-,TRBV10-3,AISERQAETQY
-,TRBV7-7,ASSSGNRVWLSPLH
TRBD2,TRBV28,ASSLELAGLSYEQY
TRBD1,TRBV6-1,ASSSVGQAGEQY
-,TRBV6-5,ASSPHGSVTDTQY
-,TRBV25-1,ASSEEGWKLVYT
-,TRBV6-5,ASSYSRGAVNYGYT
TRBD1,TRBV11-2,ASSGTAYGAEAF
-,TRBV10-2,ASTFPGTIWDANTGELF
-,TRBV7-9,ATSPQGANEKLF
-,TRBV10-3,AISERNTGELF
TRBD2,TRBV4-2,ASSGGTSGRSYEQY
-,TRBV19,ASTQGIGTDTQY
TRBD1,TRBV19,ASIGGQGVIGTEAF
-,TRBV5-1,ASSRGGPSYEQY
-,TRBV10-3,AISRTNTGELF
TRBD1,TRBV10-3,AIRHRDSHTEAF
TRBD1,TRBV5-6,ASSPDRVETQY
TRBD1,TRBV6-1,ASSAQGARSNQPQH
-,TRBV30,AWRPALHNEQF
-,TRBV9,ASSVGVAVPYNEQF
TRBD2,TRBV18,ASSPGTSVEQY
-,TRBV5-4,ASSLVNTEAF
-,TRBV27,ASGLLAYNEQF
TRBD2,TRBV7-3,ASSPGIAGGREQF
TRBD1,TRBV10-1,ASSELQGDSYNEQF
-,TRBV19,ASSFQANGELF
TRBD1,TRBV2,ASSGTGGSGANVLT
TRBD2,TRBV5-1,ASSREGGRRSYEQY
-,TRBV27,ASSSVTGGFSGNTIY
TRBD2,TRBV28,ASSLWASGSYNEQF
-,TRBV5-8,ASSLATGSGETQY
-,TRBV30,AWSGALRAYGYT
TRBD1,TRBV7-9,ASSFPGQGALGDEQF
TRBD2,TRBV18,ASSPGTSGINEQY
TRBD2,TRBV9,ASSVASGSGADTQY
-,TRBV29-1,SGYWRNNEQF
-,TRBV18,ASSPGGGDEQF
-,TRBV19,ASSSQGGNQPQH
-,TRBV29-1,SGARGQQETQY
-,TRBV5-4,ASSLDQGSGANVLT
-,TRBV19,ASTVSGANVLT
TRBD1,TRBV28,ASSIQGFQETQY